These 5 T cell receptor beta chains came from one sample sequenced in a study of CD8 T cells in ankylosing spondylitis (dated by TCRdb to the late 2010s). Results and caveats for the whole study, not just this receptor: Blood from ankylosing spondylitis patients appeared to be characterized by a TCR beta motif composed of 7 to 9 highly homologous amino acid variants.

Library generation was performed with 5' RACE. Sequencing was performed on an Illumina HiSeq 2500. The raw public reads went through TCRdb reprocessing: fastp at Q25, MiXCR clone calling, in-frame beta chains kept. Rows with a matching CDR3 protein are joined into one entry that keeps the most common DNA and genes. The sample contains hundreds of thousands of distinct CDR3 sequences, 10% to 15% of them found a single time. About 0.49% of the sample is held by the ten biggest clonotypes. No antigen has been identified for these receptors. The sample consisted of blood, either unsorted or a sorted T cell fraction (not recorded which). The receptors derive from a male donor with ankylosing spondylitis.

This clonotype was counted between two and nine times. This chain uses TRBV4-3 with TRBJ2-1; D not certain. From germline, CDR1 is LGHNA and CDR2 YSLEER. CDR3 size: 15 residues. Trimming removed 5 bases at V and 1 base at J, with 12 bases between. DNA of the CDR3: TGCGCCAGCAGCTTAGAGCCCTTTTCCTACAATGAGCAGTTCTTC. As protein: CASSLEPFSYNEQFF.

This clonotype was detected a few times. V gene TRBV7-9 combines with J gene TRBJ1-1, with 7 nucleotides matching TRBD1. The CDR3 has 15 amino acids. V shed 5 bases, J shed 7 bases, and the junction held 13 bases outside the gene matches. The germline V gene encodes CDR1 SEHNR and CDR2 FQNEAQ (reference sequence). CDR3 residues: CASSPHEGQLYEAFF. CDR3 bases: TGTGCCAGCAGCCCACACGAGGGACAGCTCTATGAAGCTTTCTTT.

V is TRBV28 and J is TRBJ2-1; 11 bases map to TRBD2. There are 17 residues in the CDR3. With V trimmed by 7 bases and J by 7 bases, 15 bases remained unmatched. CDR1 is MDHEN and CDR2 is SYDVKM in the germline V gene. The CDR3 loop is CASTGTSGGVKMNEQFF. In DNA form, the CDR3 reads TGTGCCAGCACAGGGACTAGCGGAGGGGTTAAGATGAATGAGCAGTTCTTC.

The chain joins TRBV4-2 to TRBJ1-1; a weak D match, TRBD1 (5 bases). CDR3 size: 15 residues. Germline V lookup: CDR1 LGHNA, CDR2 YNFKEQ. Trimming stripped 4 bases from V and 1 base from J, with 13 bases between. The CDR3: CASSRRDSPNTEAFF. CDR3 nucleotide sequence: TGTGCCAGCAGCCGTAGAGACAGCCCGAACACTGAAGCTTTCTTT.

This clonotype was seen only a few times. V gene TRBV7-2 combines with J gene TRBJ2-1; D is uncertain. Looked up from germline, CDR1 is SGHTA and CDR2 is FQGNSA. The CDR3 loop spans 13 amino acids. The germline V and J ends were trimmed by 5 bases and 5 bases, with 10 bases remaining between them. The CDR3 is CASSPRSDNEQFF. The CDR3 DNA reads TGTGCCAGCAGCCCAAGGTCAGACAATGAGCAGTTCTTC.